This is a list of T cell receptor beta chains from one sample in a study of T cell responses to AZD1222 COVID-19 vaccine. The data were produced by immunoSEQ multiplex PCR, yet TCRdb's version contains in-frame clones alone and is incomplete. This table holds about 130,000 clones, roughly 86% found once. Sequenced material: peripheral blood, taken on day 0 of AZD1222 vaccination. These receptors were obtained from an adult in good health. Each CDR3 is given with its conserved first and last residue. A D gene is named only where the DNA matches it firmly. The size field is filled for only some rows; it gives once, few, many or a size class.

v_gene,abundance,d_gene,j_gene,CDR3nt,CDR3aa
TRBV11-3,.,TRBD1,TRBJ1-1,TGTGCCAGCAGCTTATTGGACGGGACAGGGGTGTCGGACACTGAAGCTTTCTTT,CASSLLDGTGVSDTEAFF
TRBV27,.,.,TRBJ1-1,TGTGCCAGCAGTTCAACCTTATCGCGTATGAACACTGAAGCTTTCTTT,CASSSTLSRMNTEAFF
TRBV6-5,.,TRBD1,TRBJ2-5,TGTGCCAGCAGTAGGGACAGGGGGGGATGGGAGACCCAGTACTTC,CASSRDRGGWETQYF
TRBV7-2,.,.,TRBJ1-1,TGTGCCAGCAGCGCGACAGTGAACACTGAAGCTTTCTTT,CASSATVNTEAFF
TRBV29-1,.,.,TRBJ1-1,TGCAGCGTTGTACGAGGGCGGGACACTGAAGCTTTCTTT,CSVVRGRDTEAFF
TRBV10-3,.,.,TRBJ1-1,TGTGCCATCAGTGAACGGGGGGGCACTGAAGCTTTCTTT,CAISERGGTEAFF
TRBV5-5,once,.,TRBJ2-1,TGTGCCAGCAGCTCTGGGGAGCAGTTCTTC,CASSSGEQFF
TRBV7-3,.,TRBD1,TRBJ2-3,TGTGCCAGCAGGAATACAGGGGGCAGGACAGATACGCAGTATTTT,CASRNTGGRTDTQYF
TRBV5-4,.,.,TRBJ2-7,TGTGCCAGCAGCCCCTCAGGAGGGAGTTACGAGCAGTACTTC,CASSPSGGSYEQYF
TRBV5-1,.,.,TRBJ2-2,TGCGCCAGCAGCTTGGATTCGACATCGAACACCGGGGAGCTGTTTTTT,CASSLDSTSNTGELFF
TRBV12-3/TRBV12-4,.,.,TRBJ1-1,TGTGCCAGCAGCCCCTCCACTGAAGCTTTCTTT,CASSPSTEAFF
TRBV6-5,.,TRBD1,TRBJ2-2,TGTGCCAGCAGTTACTCCGGGACAGCCACCGGGGAGCTGTTTTTT,CASSYSGTATGELFF
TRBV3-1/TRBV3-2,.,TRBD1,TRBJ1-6,TGTGCCAGCAGCCAGGACGTCGGGGGACAGAGTTCACCCCTCCACTTT,CASSQDVGGQSSPLHF
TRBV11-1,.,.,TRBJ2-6,TGTGCCAGCAGCCGAACTGGCTCTGGGGCCAACGTCCTGACTTTC,CASSRTGSGANVLTF
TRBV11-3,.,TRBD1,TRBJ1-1,TGTGCCAGCAGACAGACAGGGTCCGCTGAAGCTTTCTTT,CASRQTGSAEAFF
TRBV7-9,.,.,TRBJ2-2,TGTGCCAGCAGCTTAGTTTATGGGGCGAACGGGGAGCTGTTTTTT,CASSLVYGANGELFF
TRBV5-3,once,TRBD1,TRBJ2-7,TGTGCCAGAAGCTACGGGACAGGGGACCACGAGCAGTACTTC,CARSYGTGDHEQYF